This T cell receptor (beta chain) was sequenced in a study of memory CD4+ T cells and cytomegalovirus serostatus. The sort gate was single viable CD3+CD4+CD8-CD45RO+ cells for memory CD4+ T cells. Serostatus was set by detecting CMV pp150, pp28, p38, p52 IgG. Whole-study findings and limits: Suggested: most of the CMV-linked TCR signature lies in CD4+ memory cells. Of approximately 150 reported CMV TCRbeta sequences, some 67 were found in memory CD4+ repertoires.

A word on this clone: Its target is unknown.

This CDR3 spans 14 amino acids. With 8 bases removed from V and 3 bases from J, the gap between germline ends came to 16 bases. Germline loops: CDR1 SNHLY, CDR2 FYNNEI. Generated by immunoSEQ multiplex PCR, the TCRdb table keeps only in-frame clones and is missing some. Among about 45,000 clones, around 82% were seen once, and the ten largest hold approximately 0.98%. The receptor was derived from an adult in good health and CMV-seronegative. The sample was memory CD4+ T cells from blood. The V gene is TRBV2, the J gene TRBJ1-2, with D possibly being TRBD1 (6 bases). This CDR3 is CASRTRGRYYGYTF. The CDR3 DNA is TGTGCCAGCCGGACCCGGGGGCGATACTATGGCTACACCTTC.